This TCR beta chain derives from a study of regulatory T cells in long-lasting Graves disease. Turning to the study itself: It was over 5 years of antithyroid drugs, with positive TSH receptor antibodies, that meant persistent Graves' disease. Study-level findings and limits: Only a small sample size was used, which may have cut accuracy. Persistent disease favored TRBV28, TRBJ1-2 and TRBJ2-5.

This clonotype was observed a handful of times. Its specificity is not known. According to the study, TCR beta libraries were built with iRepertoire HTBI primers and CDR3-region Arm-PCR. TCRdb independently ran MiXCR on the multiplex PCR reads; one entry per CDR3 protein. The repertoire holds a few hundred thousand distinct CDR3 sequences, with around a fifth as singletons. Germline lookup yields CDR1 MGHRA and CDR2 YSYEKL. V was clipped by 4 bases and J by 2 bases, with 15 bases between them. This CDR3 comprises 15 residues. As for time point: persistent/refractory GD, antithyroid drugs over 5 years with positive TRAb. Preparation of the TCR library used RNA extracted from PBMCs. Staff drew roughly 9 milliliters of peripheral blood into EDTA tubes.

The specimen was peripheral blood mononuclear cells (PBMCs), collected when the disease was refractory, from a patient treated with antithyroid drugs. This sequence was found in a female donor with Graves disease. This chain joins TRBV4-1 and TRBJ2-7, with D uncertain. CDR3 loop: CASSLGVGSAYEQYF. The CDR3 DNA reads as TGCGCCAGCAGCCTTGGGGTGGGTTCAGCCTACGAGCAGTACTTC.